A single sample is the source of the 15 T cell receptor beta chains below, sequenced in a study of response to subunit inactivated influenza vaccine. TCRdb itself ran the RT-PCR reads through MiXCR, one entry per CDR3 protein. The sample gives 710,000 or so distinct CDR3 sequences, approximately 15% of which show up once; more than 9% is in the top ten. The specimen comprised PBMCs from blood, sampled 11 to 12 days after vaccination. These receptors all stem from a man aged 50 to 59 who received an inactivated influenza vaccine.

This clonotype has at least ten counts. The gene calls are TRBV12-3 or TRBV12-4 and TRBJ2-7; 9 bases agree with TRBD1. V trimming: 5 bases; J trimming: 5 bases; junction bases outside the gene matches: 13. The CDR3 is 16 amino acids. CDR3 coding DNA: TGTGCCAGCAGTGCTACTCCGGGACAGGGTCCCAACGAGCAGTACTTC. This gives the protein CASSATPGQGPNEQYF.

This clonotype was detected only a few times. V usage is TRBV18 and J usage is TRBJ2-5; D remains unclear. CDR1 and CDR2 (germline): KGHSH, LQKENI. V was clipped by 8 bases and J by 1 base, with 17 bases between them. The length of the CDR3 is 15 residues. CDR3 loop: CASGRRANSQETQYF. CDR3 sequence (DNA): TGTGCCAGCGGCCGACGTGCGAACAGCCAAGAGACCCAGTACTTC.

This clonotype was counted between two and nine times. The CDR3 reads CASSRLGLTTGELFF. CDR3 nucleotides: TGTGCCAGCAGCAGACTGGGACTTACCACCGGGGAGCTGTTTTTT. The chain uses TRBV7-2 and TRBJ2-2, with D maybe TRBD2 (6 bases). CDR1 is SGHTA, CDR2 FQGNSA, per germline. The germline V and J ends were trimmed by 5 bases and 4 bases, with 14 bases remaining between them. The CDR3 is 15 amino acids.

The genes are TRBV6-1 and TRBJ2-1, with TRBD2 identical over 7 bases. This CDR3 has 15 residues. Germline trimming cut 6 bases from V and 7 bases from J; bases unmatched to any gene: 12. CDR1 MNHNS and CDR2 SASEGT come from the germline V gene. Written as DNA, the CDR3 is TGTGCCAGCAGGGGAGCGGGACCCTGGGGGAATGAGCAGTTCTTC. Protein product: CASRGAGPWGNEQFF.

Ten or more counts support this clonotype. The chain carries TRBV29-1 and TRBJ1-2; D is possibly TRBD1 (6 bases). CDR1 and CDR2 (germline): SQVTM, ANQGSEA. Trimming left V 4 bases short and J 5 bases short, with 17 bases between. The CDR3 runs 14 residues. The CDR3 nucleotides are TGCAGCGTTGCAGAGCACAGGGTTTCGTATGGCTACACCTTC. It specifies CSVAEHRVSYGYTF.

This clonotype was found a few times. Here the CDR3 reads CASSVDGQVYNEQFF. CDR3 in DNA: TGTGCCAGCAGCGTAGATGGACAGGTATACAATGAGCAGTTCTTC. This chain uses TRBV9 with TRBJ2-1; 7 bases fit TRBD1. V was clipped by 0 bases and J by 4 bases; unmatched bases: 4. The germline gives CDR1 SGDLS, CDR2 YYNGEE. The CDR3 sequence is 15 residues long. Full variable domain (remainder filled in from reference TRBV9 and TRBJ2-1): DSGVTQTPKHLITATGQRVTLRCSPRSGDLSVYWYQQSLDQGLQFLIQYYNGEERAKGNILERFSAQQFPDLHSELNLSSLELGDSALYFCASSVDGQVYNEQFFGPGTRLTVL.

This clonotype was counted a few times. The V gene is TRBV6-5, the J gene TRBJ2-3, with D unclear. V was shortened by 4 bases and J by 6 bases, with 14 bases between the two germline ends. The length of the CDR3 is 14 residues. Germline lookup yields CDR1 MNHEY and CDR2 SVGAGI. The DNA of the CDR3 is TGTGCCAGCAGTTCCGCACAACTGAGGGATACGCAGTATTTT. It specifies CASSSAQLRDTQYF.

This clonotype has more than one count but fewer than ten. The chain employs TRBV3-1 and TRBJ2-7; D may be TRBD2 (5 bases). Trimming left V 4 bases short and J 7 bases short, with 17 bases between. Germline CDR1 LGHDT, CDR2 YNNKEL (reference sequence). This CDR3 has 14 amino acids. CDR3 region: CASSRRSEAEEQYF. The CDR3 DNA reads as TGTGCCAGCAGCCGGAGGTCAGAGGCGGAAGAGCAGTACTTC.

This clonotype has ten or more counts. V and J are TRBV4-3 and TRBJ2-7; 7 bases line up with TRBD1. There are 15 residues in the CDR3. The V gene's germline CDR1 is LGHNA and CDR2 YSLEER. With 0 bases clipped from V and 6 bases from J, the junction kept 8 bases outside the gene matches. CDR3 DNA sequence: TGCGCCAGCAGCCAAGAGCGGACAGGATTAATCGAGCAGTACTTC. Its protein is CASSQERTGLIEQYF.

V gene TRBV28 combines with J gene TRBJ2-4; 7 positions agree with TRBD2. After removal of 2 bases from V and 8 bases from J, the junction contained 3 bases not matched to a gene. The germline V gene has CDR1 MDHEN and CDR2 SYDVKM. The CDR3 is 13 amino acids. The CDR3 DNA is TGTGCCAGCAGTTTAGGCGGGAGTTACATTCAGTACTTC. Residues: CASSLGGSYIQYF.

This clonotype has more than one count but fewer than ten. CDR3 sequence (DNA): TGTGCCAGCAGCCAATTCTTAGCGGGAGAAACAGAGACCCAGTACTTC. Amino acid sequence: CASSQFLAGETETQYF. The chain is built from TRBV3-1 and TRBJ2-5; 9 positions agree with TRBD2. The V gene end was trimmed by 2 bases and the J gene end by 4 bases; junction bases not matched to a gene: 8. CDR1 is LGHDT, CDR2 YNNKEL, per germline (reference sequence). The CDR3 is 16 residues long.

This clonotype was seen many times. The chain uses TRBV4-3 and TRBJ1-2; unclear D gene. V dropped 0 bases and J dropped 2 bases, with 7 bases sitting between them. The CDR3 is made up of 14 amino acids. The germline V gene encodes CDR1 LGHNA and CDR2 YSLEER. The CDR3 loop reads CASSQEAANYGYTF. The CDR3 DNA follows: TGCGCCAGCAGCCAAGAGGCTGCGAACTATGGCTACACCTTC.

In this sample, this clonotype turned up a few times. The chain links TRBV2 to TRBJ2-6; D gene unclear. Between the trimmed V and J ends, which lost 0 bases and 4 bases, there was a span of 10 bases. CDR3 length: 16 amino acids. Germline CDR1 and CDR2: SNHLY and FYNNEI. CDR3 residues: CASSEAWGRGANVLTF. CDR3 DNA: TGTGCCAGCAGTGAAGCTTGGGGAAGAGGGGCCAACGTCCTGACTTTC.

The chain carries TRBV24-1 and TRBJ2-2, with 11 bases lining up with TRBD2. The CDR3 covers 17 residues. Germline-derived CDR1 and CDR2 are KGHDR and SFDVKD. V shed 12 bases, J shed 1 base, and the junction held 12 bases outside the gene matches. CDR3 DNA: TGTGCCGCTCGGACTAGCGGGTTTGGCGAGAACACCGGGGAGCTGTTTTTT. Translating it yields CAARTSGFGENTGELFF.

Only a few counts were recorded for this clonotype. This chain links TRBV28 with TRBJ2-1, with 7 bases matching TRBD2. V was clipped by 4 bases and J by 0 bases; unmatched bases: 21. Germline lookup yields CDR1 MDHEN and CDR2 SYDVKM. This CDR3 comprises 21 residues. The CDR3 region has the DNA TGTGCCAGCAGTTCAATACCGGGGACTCGAGGGGAGGGTAGCTCCTACAATGAGCAGTTCTTC. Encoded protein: CASSSIPGTRGEGSSYNEQFF.